Listed here is a single TCR beta chain. This clone appeared once. This receptor's antigen is unknown. One base away there is no much larger clone; base qualities are not given. The CDR1 and CDR2 encoded by the germline V gene (reference sequence) are MNHNY and SVGAGI. The CDR3 spans 14 residues, from the cysteine through the phenylalanine. The retained sequence is limited to the CDR3, 42 bases, with the frame set at the first base. V drops 6 bases and J drops 6 bases, leaving 15 bases in between. Another Seattle source contributed samples from volunteer blood donors who had recovered from COVID-19. Collaborating institutions collected whole blood in K2EDTA tubes following their own protocols. Collaborator samples were shipped for TCRbeta analysis as frozen whole blood, isolated PBMCs, or DNA extracted from either sample type. The sample comes from a study of blood T cell repertoires in COVID-19 (TCRdb year 2020). At the level of the whole study: Collaborator samples came from the United States, Italy and Spain and covered acute and convalescent phases of COVID-19. The prospective study material was composed of cDNA or gDNA derived from T cells, B-cell-depleted T cells, or PBMCs. Subjects who had been exposed to COVID-19, were actively infected with it, or had recovered from it provided the deeply sampled blood TCRbeta repertoires that made up the dataset. A freely available public database, intended as a resource for researchers studying the immune response to SARS-CoV-2, is where the repertoires were released. Samples came from the ongoing ImmuneRACE study (first 160 participants) plus 1,254 subjects from 6 global collaborators. Nearly every sample came with metadata listing a de-identified subject ID, COVID-19 status, age in years and sex. Where HLA class I and class II types were available, the types were taken from metadata supplied by the sample provider, not from assay-based typing. Broad study findings and their caveats: Clinical and demographic metadata were provided uncurated, with the amount varying by source and participant.

TCRbeta CDR3 regions were amplified from genomic DNA using the immunoSEQ Assay, a bias-controlled multiplex PCR. The authors' analysis ran thus. Nucleated cell counts per sample were estimated from amplification of reference gene primers within the assay. To quantify the absolute abundance of each unique TCRbeta CDR3 rearrangement, sequence reads were collapsed and filtered. For each sample, productive Simpson clonality was calculated as the square root of Simpson's diversity index across productive rearrangements. As stored in TCRdb, this immuneACCESS dataset retains in-frame rearrangements with V and J assigned. A fraction of the clones does not appear; measured against another copy, unresolved V genes explain less than half of the discrepancy, and the remainder lacks a known reason. V, J and clone size are taken as reported in that table, and D and trimming were inferred from the DNA itself. This sample is represented by 220,000 or so clones; approximately 84% of them were singletons. Clones ranked in the top ten supply over 2.5% of the sample.

The TCR was taken from a woman in her 30s who had recovered from COVID-19. In this chain, TRBV6-6 is recombined with TRBJ2-4; matching of 6 bases hints at TRBD1 as the D gene. The material sequenced was peripheral blood. The encoded CDR3 is CASSDGQSLNIQYF. The sequence in DNA is TGTGCCAGCAGCGACGGACAGAGCTTAAACATTCAGTACTTC.